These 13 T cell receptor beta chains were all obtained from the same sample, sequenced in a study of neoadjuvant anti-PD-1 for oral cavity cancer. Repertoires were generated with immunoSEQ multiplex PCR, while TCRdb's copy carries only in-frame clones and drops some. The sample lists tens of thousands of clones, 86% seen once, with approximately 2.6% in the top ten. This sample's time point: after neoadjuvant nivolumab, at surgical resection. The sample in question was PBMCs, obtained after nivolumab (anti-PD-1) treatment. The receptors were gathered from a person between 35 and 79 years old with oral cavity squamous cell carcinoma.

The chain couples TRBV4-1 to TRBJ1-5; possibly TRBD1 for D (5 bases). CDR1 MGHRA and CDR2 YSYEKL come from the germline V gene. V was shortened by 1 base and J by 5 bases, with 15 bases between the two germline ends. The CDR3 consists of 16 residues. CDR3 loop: CASSQGGLGRHQPQHF. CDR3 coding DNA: TGCGCCAGCAGCCAAGGAGGCTTGGGGCGGCATCAGCCCCAGCATTTT.

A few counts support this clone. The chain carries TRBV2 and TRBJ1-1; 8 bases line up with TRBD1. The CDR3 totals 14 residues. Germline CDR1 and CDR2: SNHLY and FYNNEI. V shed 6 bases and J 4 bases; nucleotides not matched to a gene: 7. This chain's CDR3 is CASRAPRGLTEAFF. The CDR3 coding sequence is TGTGCCAGCAGGGCCCCCAGGGGGCTCACTGAAGCTTTCTTT.

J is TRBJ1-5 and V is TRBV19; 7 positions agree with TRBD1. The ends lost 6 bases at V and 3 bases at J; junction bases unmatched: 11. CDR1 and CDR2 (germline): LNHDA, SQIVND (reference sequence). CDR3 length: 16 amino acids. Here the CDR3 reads CASRGMGTDYNQPQHF. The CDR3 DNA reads TGTGCCAGTAGGGGAATGGGGACAGACTACAATCAGCCCCAGCATTTT.

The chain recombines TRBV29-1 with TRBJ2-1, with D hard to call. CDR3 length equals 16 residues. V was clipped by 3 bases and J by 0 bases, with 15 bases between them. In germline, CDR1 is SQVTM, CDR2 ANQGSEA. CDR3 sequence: CSVEVGRYSSYNEQFF. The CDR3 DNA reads TGCAGCGTTGAGGTAGGGCGGTACAGCTCCTACAATGAGCAGTTCTTC.

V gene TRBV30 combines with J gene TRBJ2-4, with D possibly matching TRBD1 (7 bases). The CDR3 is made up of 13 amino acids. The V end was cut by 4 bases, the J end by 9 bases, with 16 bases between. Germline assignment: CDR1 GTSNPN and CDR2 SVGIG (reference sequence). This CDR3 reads CAWNLGQGGIQYF. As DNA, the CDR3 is TGTGCCTGGAATTTGGGTCAGGGGGGCATTCAGTACTTC.

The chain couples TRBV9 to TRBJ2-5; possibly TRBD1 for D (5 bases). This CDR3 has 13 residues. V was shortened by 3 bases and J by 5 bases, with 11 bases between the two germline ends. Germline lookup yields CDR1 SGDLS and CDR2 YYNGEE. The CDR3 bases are TGTGCCAGCAGCGCCCCAGGGTCGGAGACCCAGTACTTC. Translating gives CASSAPGSETQYF.

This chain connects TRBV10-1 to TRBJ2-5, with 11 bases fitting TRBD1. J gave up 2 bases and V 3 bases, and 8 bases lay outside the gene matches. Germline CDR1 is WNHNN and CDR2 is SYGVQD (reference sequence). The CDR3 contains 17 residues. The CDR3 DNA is TGCGCCAGCAGTGATGAGGGATGGGACAGGGGGCAAGAGACCCAGTACTTC. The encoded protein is CASSDEGWDRGQETQYF.

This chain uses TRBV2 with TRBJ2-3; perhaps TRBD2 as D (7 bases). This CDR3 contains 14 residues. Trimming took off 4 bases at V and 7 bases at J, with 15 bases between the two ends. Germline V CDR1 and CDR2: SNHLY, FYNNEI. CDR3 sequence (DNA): TGTGCCAGCAGTGTGACTAGCCGGGGGCATACGCAGTATTTT. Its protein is CASSVTSRGHTQYF. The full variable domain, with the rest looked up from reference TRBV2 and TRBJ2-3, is EPEVTQTPSHQVTQMGQEVILRCVPISNHLYFYWYRQILGQKVEFLVSFYNNEISEKSEIFDDQFSVERPDGSNFTLKIRSTKLEDSAMYFCASSVTSRGHTQYFGPGTRLTVL.

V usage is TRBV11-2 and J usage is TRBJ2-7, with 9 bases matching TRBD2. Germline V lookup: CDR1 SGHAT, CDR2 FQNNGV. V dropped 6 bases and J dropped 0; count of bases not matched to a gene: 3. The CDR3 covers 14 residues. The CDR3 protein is CASSSSGNSYEQYF. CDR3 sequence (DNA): TGTGCCAGCAGTTCTAGCGGGAACTCCTACGAGCAGTACTTC.

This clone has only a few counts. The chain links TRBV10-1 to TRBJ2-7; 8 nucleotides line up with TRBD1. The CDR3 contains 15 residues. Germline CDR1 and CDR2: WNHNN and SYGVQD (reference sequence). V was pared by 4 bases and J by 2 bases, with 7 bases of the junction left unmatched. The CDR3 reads CASSADRGSTYEQYF. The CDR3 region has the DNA TGCGCCAGCAGTGCTGACAGGGGCTCCACCTACGAGCAGTACTTC.

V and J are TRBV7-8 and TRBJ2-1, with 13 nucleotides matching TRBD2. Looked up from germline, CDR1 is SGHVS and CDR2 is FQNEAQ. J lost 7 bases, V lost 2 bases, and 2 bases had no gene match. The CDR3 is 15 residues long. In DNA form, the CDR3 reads TGTGCCAGCAGCTTACGGACTAGCGGGGGAAATGAGCAGTTCTTC. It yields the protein CASSLRTSGGNEQFF.

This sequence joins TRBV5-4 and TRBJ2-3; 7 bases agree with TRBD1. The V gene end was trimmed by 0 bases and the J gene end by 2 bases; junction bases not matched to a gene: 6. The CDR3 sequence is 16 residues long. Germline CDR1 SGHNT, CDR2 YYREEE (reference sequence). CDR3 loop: CASSLAGKGATDTQYF. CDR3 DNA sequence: TGTGCCAGCAGCTTGGCAGGGAAGGGGGCCACAGATACGCAGTATTTT.

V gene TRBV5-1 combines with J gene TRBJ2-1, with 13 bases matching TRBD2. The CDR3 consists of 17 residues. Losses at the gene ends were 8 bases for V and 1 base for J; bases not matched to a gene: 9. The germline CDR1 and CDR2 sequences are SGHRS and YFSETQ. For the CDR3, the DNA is TGCGCCAGAACTAGCGGGAGGGCCATTAGGTCCTACAATGAGCAGTTCTTC. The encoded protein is CARTSGRAIRSYNEQFF. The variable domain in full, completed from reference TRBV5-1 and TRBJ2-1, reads KAGVTQTPRYLIKTRGQQVTLSCSPISGHRSVSWYQQTPGQGLQFLFEYFSETQRNKGNFPGRFSGRQFSNSRSEMNVSTLELGDSALYLCARTSGRAIRSYNEQFFGPGTRLTVL.